This is a list of T cell receptor beta chains from one sample in a study of shared clonotypes between healthy human individuals. Some clones are missing from TCRdb's copy, which holds only in-frame ones; the method was immunoSEQ multiplex PCR. Of over 700,000 clones in the sample, around 70% were seen once. Sequences were obtained from memory CD4+ T cells sorted from blood. The receptor set was obtained from a woman in her thirties in good health. Both conserved end residues are part of each CDR3. D genes are given only for firm matches. Where a row states a size, it is once, few, many or the class of an expanded clone; other rows omit it.

d_call	cdr3_length	clone_size	v_call	j_call	cdr3_aa	cdr3_nt
.	12	.	TRBV6-1	TRBJ2-7	CASSEGGYEQYF	TGTGCCAGCAGTGAAGGGGGGTACGAGCAGTACTTC
TRBD1	16	.	TRBV27	TRBJ2-1	CASSSPGQGGDNEQFF	TGTGCCAGCAGTTCACCGGGACAGGGTGGCGACAATGAGCAGTTCTTC
.	17	.	TRBV19	TRBJ1-1	CASTTPQGGLLNTEAFF	TGTGCCAGTACCACCCCCCAGGGTGGACTCCTAAACACTGAAGCTTTCTTT
.	18	.	TRBV1	TRBJ1-3	CTSSLGGTPFFTGNTIYF	TGCACCAGCAGTCTCGGCGGGACACCCTTTTTTACTGGAAACACCATATATTTT
TRBD1	12	.	TRBV19	TRBJ2-1	CASSIGTGEQFF	TGTGCCAGTAGTATAGGGACAGGGGAGCAGTTCTTC
.	15	.	TRBV4-1	TRBJ2-5	CASSQELAGRETQYF	TGCGCCAGCAGCCAAGAACTCGCAGGGCGAGAGACCCAGTACTTC
.	16	.	TRBV5-1	TRBJ2-2	CASTPSAERGTGELFF	TGCGCCAGCACCCCGTCAGCCGAACGAGGCACCGGGGAGCTGTTTTTT
.	17	.	TRBV12-2	TRBJ1-3	CASRLAPDGTSGNTIYF	TGTGCAAGTCGCTTAGCCCCGGACGGTACCTCTGGAAACACCATATATTTT
.	14	.	TRBV7-3	TRBJ2-3	CASSLLGNRVTQYF	TGTGCCAGCAGCCTTTTAGGCAATCGGGTTACGCAGTATTTT
.	13	few	TRBV5-1	TRBJ1-5	CASSLAGKGPQHF	TGCGCCAGCAGCTTGGCTGGGAAGGGGCCCCAGCATTTT
TRBD1	15	.	TRBV9	TRBJ2-3	CASSPDRGITDTQYF	TGTGCCAGCAGCCCGGACAGGGGAATCACAGATACGCAGTATTTT
TRBD1	14	.	TRBV7-2	TRBJ2-3	CASRKTGVADTQYF	TGTGCCAGCAGGAAAACAGGGGTCGCAGATACGCAGTATTTT
.	14	.	TRBV11-2	TRBJ1-5	CASSLTSGNQPQHF	TGTGCCAGCAGCTTGACGAGTGGCAATCAGCCCCAGCATTTT
.	15	.	TRBV13	TRBJ2-7	CASSFPIGSRYEQYF	TGTGCCAGCAGCTTCCCCATCGGGAGCCGATACGAGCAGTACTTC
.	16	.	TRBV25-1	TRBJ1-4	CASSSLWGSTNEKLFF	TGTGCCAGCAGTTCCCTTTGGGGATCAACTAATGAAAAACTGTTTTTT
.	14	.	TRBV5-1	TRBJ1-4	CASRDTATNEKLFF	TGCGCCAGCAGAGACACGGCAACTAATGAAAAACTGTTTTTT
TRBD2	15	.	TRBV5-1	TRBJ2-4	CASSLAGTSSNIQYF	TGCGCCAGCAGCTTGGCGGGGACTAGCTCAAACATTCAGTACTTC
.	16	.	TRBV4-1	TRBJ2-7	CASSQDRDKLFYEQYF	TGCGCCAGCAGCCAGGACCGGGACAAGCTCTTCTACGAGCAGTACTTC